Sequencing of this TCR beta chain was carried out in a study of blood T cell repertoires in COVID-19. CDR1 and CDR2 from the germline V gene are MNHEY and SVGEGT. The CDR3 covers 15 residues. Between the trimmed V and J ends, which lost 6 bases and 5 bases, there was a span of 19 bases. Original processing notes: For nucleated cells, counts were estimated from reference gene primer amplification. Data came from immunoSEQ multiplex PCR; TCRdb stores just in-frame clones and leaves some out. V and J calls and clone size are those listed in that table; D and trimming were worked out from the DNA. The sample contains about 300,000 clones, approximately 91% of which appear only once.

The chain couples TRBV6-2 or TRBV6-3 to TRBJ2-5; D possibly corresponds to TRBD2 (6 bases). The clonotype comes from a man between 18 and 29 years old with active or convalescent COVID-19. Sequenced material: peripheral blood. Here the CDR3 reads CASSPHLALGETQYF. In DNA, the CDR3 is TGTGCCAGCAGCCCACATCTAGCGTTAGGGGAGACCCAGTACTTC.